These 16 T cell receptor beta chains originate from one sample sequenced in a study of identifying expanded T cells in peripheral blood. TCRdb's copy holds only in-frame clones and misses some; the assay was immunoSEQ multiplex PCR. Of 97,000 or so clones in the sample, approximately 88% are singletons; the top ten hold roughly 14%. Sequenced sample: blood. These receptors were collected from a person aged 18 to 70 in good health.

V is TRBV7-6 and J is TRBJ2-1; tentatively, D is TRBD1 (6 bases). The V end was cut by 5 bases, the J end by 6 bases, with 17 bases between. This CDR3 contains 15 residues. Germline V gene lookup returns CDR1 SGHVS and CDR2 FNYEAQ. DNA for the CDR3: TGTGCCAGCAGCCCCCCGGGACACGATGCCAATGAGCAGTTCTTC. It translates to CASSPPGHDANEQFF. Filled out from reference TRBV7-6 and TRBJ2-1, the complete variable domain reads GAGVSQSPRYKVTKRGQDVALRCDPISGHVSLYWYRQALGQGPEFLTYFNYEAQQDKSGLPNDRFSAERPEGSISTLTIQRTEQRDSAMYRCASSPPGHDANEQFFGPGTRLTVL.

J is TRBJ1-2 and V is TRBV29-1; TRBD1 is a possible D gene (5 bases). V was clipped by 4 bases and J by 8 bases, with 17 bases between them. This CDR3 spans 13 amino acids. The germline V gene has CDR1 SQVTM and CDR2 ANQGSEA. CDR3 nucleotides: TGCAGCGTTGTAGCCCGGGACGGGGCCGGCTACACCTTC. Its protein is CSVVARDGAGYTF.

This clone was observed a handful of times. The J gene is TRBJ1-5, the V gene TRBV30, with 7 positions matching TRBD1. CDR3 length: 14 residues. With V trimmed by 3 bases and J by 2 bases, 4 bases remained unmatched. CDR1 and CDR2 (germline): GTSNPN, SVGIG (reference sequence). The CDR3 DNA sequence: TGTGCCTGGAGCCGACAGGGTGGCAATCAGCCCCAGCATTTT. Translating gives CAWSRQGGNQPQHF.

This clone was found once. The V gene is TRBV7-9, the J gene TRBJ2-7, with TRBD1 matching 8 bases. V shed 0 bases and J 3 bases; nucleotides not matched to a gene: 10. Per the germline V gene, CDR1 is SEHNR and CDR2 is FQNEAQ (reference sequence). The CDR3 runs 17 residues. CDR3 nucleotide sequence: TGTGCCAGCAGCTTAGCGGTTTCAGGGACAGGCTTCTACGAGCAGTACTTC. It encodes CASSLAVSGTGFYEQYF.

The chain joins TRBV15 to TRBJ1-5, with D maybe TRBD1 (5 bases). From germline, CDR1 is LNHNV and CDR2 YYDKDF (reference sequence). The CDR3 is 18 residues long. V lost 1 base and J 2 bases, leaving 18 bases between the germline ends. CDR3: CATSRGTAGGIGNQPQHF. CDR3 sequence (DNA): TGTGCCACCAGCAGAGGAACAGCCGGGGGGATTGGCAATCAGCCCCAGCATTTT. The full variable domain, completed using reference TRBV15 and TRBJ1-5, is DAMVIQNPRYQVTQFGKPVTLSCSQTLNHNVMYWYQQKSSQAPKLLFHYYDKDFNNEADTPDNFQSRRPNTSFCFLDIRSPGLGDTAMYLCATSRGTAGGIGNQPQHFGDGTRLSIL.

This chain links TRBV7-3 with TRBJ2-1; 13 bases match TRBD2. CDR3 length: 15 residues. Germline CDR1 is SGHTA and CDR2 is FQGTGA. V was pared by 5 bases and J by 8 bases, with 6 bases of the junction left unmatched. Written as DNA, the CDR3 is TGTGCCAGCAGCGGACTAGCGGGAGTATCTGATGAGCAGTTCTTC. The encoded protein is CASSGLAGVSDEQFF.

V gene TRBV6-6 combines with J gene TRBJ1-2; D uncertain. V lost 5 bases to trimming and J lost 0 bases, with 10 bases between them. CDR1 and CDR2 (germline): MNHNY, SVGAGI (reference sequence). The CDR3 loop spans 14 amino acids. CDR3 amino acids: CASSDYVANYGYTF. The CDR3 coding sequence is TGTGCCAGCAGTGACTACGTGGCTAACTATGGCTACACCTTC.

The rearrangement links TRBV6-6 to TRBJ2-7; perhaps TRBD2 as D (5 bases). This CDR3 contains 15 residues. V lost 0 bases and J lost 1, with 10 bases in between. From germline, CDR1 is MNHNY and CDR2 SVGAGI (reference sequence). The CDR3 spells CASSYSPGESYEQYF. Written as DNA, the CDR3 is TGTGCCAGCAGTTACTCTCCCGGGGAATCCTACGAGCAGTACTTC.

In its sample, this clone was seen a few times. V is TRBV10-1 and J is TRBJ2-7; no clear D gene. The CDR3 length is 15 residues. With 5 bases removed from V and 0 bases from J, the gap between germline ends came to 14 bases. Germline loops: CDR1 WNHNN, CDR2 SYGVQD (reference sequence). The CDR3 DNA follows: TGCGCCAGCAGTCTGGGTCTAGAAGGCTCCTACGAGCAGTACTTC. This gives the protein CASSLGLEGSYEQYF.

The chain joins TRBV28 to TRBJ1-5; 10 bases match TRBD1. The germline gives CDR1 MDHEN, CDR2 SYDVKM. J was trimmed by 5 bases and V by 4 bases; bases with no gene match: 5. This CDR3 comprises 15 residues. DNA for the CDR3: TGTGCCAGCAGTTCGGGACAGGGGTCCCATCAGCCCCAGCATTTT. Its translation: CASSSGQGSHQPQHF. Full variable domain (outside the CDR3, taken from reference TRBV28 and TRBJ1-5): DVKVTQSSRYLVKRTGEKVFLECVQDMDHENMFWYRQDPGLGLRLIYFSYDVKMKEKGDIPEGYSVSREKKERFSLILESASTNQTSMYLCASSSGQGSHQPQHFGDGTRLSIL.

The chain is built from TRBV6-5 and TRBJ2-5, with TRBD1 identical over 8 bases. J was trimmed by 5 bases and V by 6 bases; bases with no gene match: 8. The length of the CDR3 is 14 residues. Germline CDR1 is MNHEY and CDR2 is SVGAGI. In nucleotides, the CDR3 is TGTGCCAGCAGCCTAGACAGGGGAAGGGAGACCCAGTACTTC. This sequence encodes CASSLDRGRETQYF.

In its sample, this clone was seen once. The rearrangement joins TRBV6-5 to TRBJ2-3, with 7 nucleotides matching TRBD2. Germline V gene data show CDR1 as MNHEY and CDR2 as SVGAGI. Germline trimming cut 5 bases from V and 8 bases from J; bases unmatched to any gene: 13. The CDR3 covers 15 residues. The CDR3 nucleotides are TGTGCCAGCAGTCCCCAACCTGGGGGGGGTGGTACGCAGTATTTT. Its protein product is CASSPQPGGGGTQYF.

The chain uses TRBV27 and TRBJ2-7; 11 bases are shared with TRBD1. The germline CDR1 and CDR2 sequences are MNHEY and SMNVEV (reference sequence). J gave up 2 bases and V 5 bases, and 2 bases lay outside the gene matches. CDR3 length: 14 residues. CDR3 sequence: CASSGQGATYEQYF. The DNA of the CDR3 is TGTGCCAGCAGTGGACAGGGGGCAACCTACGAGCAGTACTTC.

The chain recombines TRBV10-2 with TRBJ1-2; TRBD1 agrees at 9 bases. Germline CDR1 and CDR2: WSHSY and SAAADI. CDR3 size: 15 residues. Trimming removed 3 bases from V and 4 bases from J; junction bases left unmatched: 6. CDR3 coding DNA: TGCGCCAGCAGTGATCGGACAGGGGCGGGCTATGGCTACACCTTC. Translated: CASSDRTGAGYGYTF.

The rearrangement uses TRBV5-1 and TRBJ2-5, with D possibly being TRBD1 (5 bases). CDR1 is SGHRS and CDR2 is YFSETQ in the germline V gene. Trimming removed 3 bases at V and 2 bases at J, with 11 bases between. The CDR3 is 14 residues long. The CDR3 DNA reads TGCGCCAGCAGCTACACAGGTGCTCAAGAGACCCAGTACTTC. Translating gives CASSYTGAQETQYF.

The J gene is TRBJ1-2, the V gene TRBV7-6; no clear D. The V and J ends lost 1 base and 8 bases respectively, with 17 bases between them. The CDR3 runs to 15 residues. Germline V lookup: CDR1 SGHVS, CDR2 FNYEAQ. The CDR3 nucleotides read TGTGCCAGCAGCTTAGGTGGTACAAAAGCAAAGGGCTACACCTTC. Translating gives CASSLGGTKAKGYTF.